This T cell receptor (beta chain) came from a study of identical twins (dated by TCRdb to the mid-2010s). Regarding the research as a whole: To test whether fetal clonotypes persist, this study deep-sequenced TCR alpha and beta repertoires from monozygotic twins, from unrelated adults of various ages, and from cord blood. To rule out contamination, replicate twin experiments were performed at different times with different library preparation protocols. The research as a whole found: Fewer insertions were carried by abundant cord blood beta clonotypes, a similar but weaker trend appeared in young adult naive repertoires, and no such trend appeared in memory repertoires. Invariant T cells such as MAIT and iNKT could partly confound zero-insertion analyses, although diverse VJ usage argued against such confounding for most clonotypes. A weaker excess of twin sharing was found in beta out-of-frame sequences because the signal-to-noise ratio was lowered by fewer shared sequences. Out-of-frame TCR alpha sharing in monozygotic twins was systematically underestimated by recombination models, whereas sharing between unrelated individuals was in agreement with the recombination models. Because the same donors could not be followed over many years, conclusions were based on cross-sectional statistical analysis. Compared with coincidental sharing between unrelated individuals, out-of-frame TCR alpha sequences shared between twins showed an excess of sequences with low generation probability.

All donors were healthy Caucasians. Three pairs of female monozygotic twins, all aged roughly 18 to 30 years, made up the twin cohort. Peripheral blood mononuclear cells were the source from which RNA for the TCR libraries was isolated. This clonotype was counted only a few times. The antigen it recognizes is unknown. Base qualities are missing; no much larger clone stands one base away. The receptor library was made with 5' RACE. Data came from an Illumina HiSeq 2000. A universal primer binding site was added through template switching, and the final cDNA carried a unique molecular identifier so that TCR cDNA molecules could be counted accurately. Specific primers in the conserved constant-segment region were used to synthesize first-strand cDNA for TCR alpha and beta chains. Each cDNA library was double barcoded, with a SMART-Mk sample barcode plus Illumina barcodes, to control for contamination. TruSeq adapter sequences and Illumina sample barcodes were added in two successive PCR steps. The Illumina HiSeq platform was used with custom primers to sequence TCR alpha and beta cDNA libraries. Regarding the original processing steps: MiGEC was used to process raw reads and extract unique molecular identifiers, and MiXCR was used to find CDR3 positions. For each individual, recombination models were inferred using an EM algorithm with the repgenHMM and IGoR tools. Shared clonotypes were analyzed with the tcR package in R, and sharing was normalized by the product of cloneset sizes. To study raw recombination without the effects of thymic and clonal selection, out-of-frame nonproductive sequences were analyzed. TCRdb's own reprocessing of the public reads used fastp at Q25 and MiXCR and kept productive beta chains. All rows with the same CDR3 protein become a single entry with the most common DNA and genes. It is TCRdb's table, rather than the study itself, that gives the V and J calls and clone size. The sample includes about 570,000 distinct CDR3 sequences, with 7.5% to 10% observed a single time. The ten largest clonotypes hold under 3% of the sample.

The CDR3 has 17 amino acids, counting the end cysteine and phenylalanine. Only the CDR3 part of the read is kept: 51 bases, read in frame from the first base. These same records also appear under a second study, on yellow fever vaccine responses in identical twins. The second publication reports: According to the authors, in identical twins the way T cells responded to vaccination appeared partly convergent and partly personalized. Focusing on identical twins, the study followed the T cell clones that responded to the vaccine, and did so with precision.

The chain employs TRBV21-1 and TRBJ2-7; the table calls TRBD1, which could not be checked here. TRBV21-1 is reported as a pseudogene. This receptor was identified in a young woman in good health. Sequenced: PBMCs. The nucleotide sequence is given as TGTGCCAGCACCCCAGGGACAGGGGGTCAATCAACCTACGAGCAGTACTTC. It translates to CASTPGTGGQSTYEQYF.